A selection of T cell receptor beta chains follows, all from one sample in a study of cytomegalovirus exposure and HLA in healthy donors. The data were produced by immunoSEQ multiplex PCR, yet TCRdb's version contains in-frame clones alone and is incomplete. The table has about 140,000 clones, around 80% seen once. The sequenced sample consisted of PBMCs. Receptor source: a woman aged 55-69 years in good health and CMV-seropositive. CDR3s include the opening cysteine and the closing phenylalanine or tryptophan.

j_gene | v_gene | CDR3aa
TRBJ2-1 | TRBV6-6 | CASSVDSGRRNEQFF
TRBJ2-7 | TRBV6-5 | CASSSGGGYPYEQYF
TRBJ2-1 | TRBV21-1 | CASSKNPGLVGNEQFF
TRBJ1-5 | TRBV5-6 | CASSPYTLPPQHF
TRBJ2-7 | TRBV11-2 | CASSLSRAGLSSYEQYF
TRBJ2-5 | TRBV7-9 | CASSYSGREETQYF
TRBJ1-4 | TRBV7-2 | CASSSRGFDEKLFF
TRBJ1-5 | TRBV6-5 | CASRGGVNQPQHF
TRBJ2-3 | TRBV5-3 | CARSLGQNTDTQYF
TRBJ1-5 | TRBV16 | CASSQSTGQPQHF
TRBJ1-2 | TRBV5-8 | CASTFSAGAYGYTF
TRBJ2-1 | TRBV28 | CASSPRTSGNNEQFF
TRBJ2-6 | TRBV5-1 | CASSLGGARAGANVLTF
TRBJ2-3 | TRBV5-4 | CASSLVPGLSTDTQYF
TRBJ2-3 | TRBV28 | CASSLAGVGTDTQYF
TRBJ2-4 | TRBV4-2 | CASSPRVEEENIQYF
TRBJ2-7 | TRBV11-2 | CASSSRVGGAYEQYF
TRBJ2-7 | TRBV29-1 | CSAGLAGGREQYF
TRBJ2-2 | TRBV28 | CASRQGEAGELFF
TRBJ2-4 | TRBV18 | CASSPRTGAKNIQYF
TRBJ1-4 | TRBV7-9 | CASSPQGPNLNEKLFF
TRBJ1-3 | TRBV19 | CASHPGGNSGNTIYF
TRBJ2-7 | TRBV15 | CATSRGPGTVDHEQYF
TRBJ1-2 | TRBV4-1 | CASSQPQAGFYGYTF
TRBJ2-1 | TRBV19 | CASSTRLVGYNEQFF
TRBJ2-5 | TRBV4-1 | CASSQEPGGETQYF
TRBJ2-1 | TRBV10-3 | CAITPTSGNTGEQFF
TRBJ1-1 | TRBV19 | CASTPRGTFFQVPEAFF
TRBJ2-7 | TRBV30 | CAWSSHRGFNEQYF
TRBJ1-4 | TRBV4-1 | CASSQGLQDEKLFF
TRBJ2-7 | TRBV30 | CAWSTGNPPLEQYF
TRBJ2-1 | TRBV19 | CASSKLSAGPYNEQFF
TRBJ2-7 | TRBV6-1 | CASSVQASYEQYF
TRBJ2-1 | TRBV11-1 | CASSQQGYEQFF
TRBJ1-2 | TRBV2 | CASSSQPGGRDGYTF
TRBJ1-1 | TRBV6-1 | CASSVWGQGTEAFF
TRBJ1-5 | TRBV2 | CASRQGELNQPQHF
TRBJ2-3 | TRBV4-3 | CASSQVRTGVVDTQYF
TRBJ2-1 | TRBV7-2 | CASSFAGHANEQFF
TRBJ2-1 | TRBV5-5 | CASSPPFSPNEQFF
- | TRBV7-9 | CASSLGGLDYEQYF
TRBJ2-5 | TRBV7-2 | CASSPSGGHVETQYF
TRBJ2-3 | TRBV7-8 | CASSSRLAGGPDTQYF
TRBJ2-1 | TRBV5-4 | CASSLGLAGGDEQFF
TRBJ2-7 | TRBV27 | CASSLAGVSYEQYF
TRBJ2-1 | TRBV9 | CASSVGATRFSDEQFF